The rows below give T cell receptor beta chains drawn from one sample of a study of cytomegalovirus exposure and HLA in healthy donors. Sequencing used immunoSEQ multiplex PCR; TCRdb keeps in-frame clones, though not all of them. Among 210,000 or so clones listed, about three quarters were seen once. The specimen sequenced was PBMCs. The origin of the receptors is a boy younger than 18 in good health and CMV-seronegative. Each CDR3 is given with its conserved first and last residue. D genes are given only for firm matches. The listing skips clone size in some rows; elsewhere it reads once, few, many or a size class.

d_call	v_call	clone_size	j_call	cdr3_aa	cdr3_nt
TRBD1	TRBV6-1	NA	TRBJ2-3	CASSAYRGDTQYF	TGTGCCAGCAGTGCCTACAGGGGAGATACGCAGTATTTT
NA	TRBV2	NA	TRBJ2-3	CASSHDLESQYF	TGTGCCAGCAGTCACGATCTGGAGTCGCAGTATTTT
TRBD1	TRBV6-1	NA	TRBJ1-2	CASSEAIWYETGGGYTF	TGTGCCAGCAGTGAAGCGATCTGGTATGAGACAGGGGGTGGCTACACCTTC
TRBD2	TRBV4-1	once	TRBJ2-3	CASSRTSGADTQYF	TGCGCCAGCAGCCGGACTAGCGGCGCAGATACGCAGTATTTT
NA	TRBV30	NA	TRBJ1-5	CAWNSGVGNQPQHF	TGTGCCTGGAATTCAGGGGTAGGCAATCAGCCCCAGCATTTT
NA	TRBV5-1	NA	TRBJ1-1	CASSLVGPETLKGKAFF	TGCGCCAGCAGCTTGGTGGGGCCAGAAACCCTTAAGGGGAAAGCTTTCTTT
TRBD1	TRBV2	NA	TRBJ2-1	CASRWGQPYNEQFF	TGTGCCAGCAGGTGGGGACAGCCTTACAATGAGCAGTTCTTC
TRBD1	TRBV7-9	NA	TRBJ1-2	CASSFRRGTDGYTF	TGTGCCAGCAGCTTCCGCAGGGGGACGGATGGCTACACCTTC
NA	TRBV5-4	NA	TRBJ2-1	CASSLGRGTYNEQFF	TGTGCCAGCAGCTTGGGGAGGGGAACCTACAATGAGCAGTTCTTC
TRBD1	TRBV6-5	few	TRBJ1-2	CASSTGTGGDGYTF	TGTGCCAGCAGTACCGGGACAGGGGGCGATGGCTACACCTTC
NA	TRBV5-5	NA	TRBJ1-2	CASSATGYGYTF	TGTGCCAGCAGCGCCACAGGGTATGGCTACACCTTC
TRBD2	TRBV19	few	TRBJ2-1	CASQLAGVYNEQFF	TGTGCCAGCCAACTAGCGGGGGTGTACAATGAGCAGTTCTTC
NA	TRBV30	NA	TRBJ1-1	CAWERDEAFF	TGTGCTTGGGAGAGGGATGAAGCTTTCTTT
NA	TRBV6-1	NA	TRBJ1-1	CASSGRHFGRPNTEAFF	TGTGCCAGCAGTGGTCGACATTTTGGCCGGCCGAACACTGAAGCTTTCTTT
TRBD1	TRBV11-2	NA	TRBJ1-2	CASTPGTGNGYTF	TGTGCCAGCACCCCCGGGACAGGGAATGGCTACACCTTC
TRBD1	TRBV5-1	NA	TRBJ2-1	CASSYRTGRNEQFF	TGCGCCAGCAGCTATCGGACAGGGAGAAATGAGCAGTTCTTC
TRBD2	TRBV7-2	NA	TRBJ2-3	CASSSGWAGERDTQYF	TGTGCCAGCAGCTCCGGTTGGGCGGGAGAGCGAGATACGCAGTATTTT